There are many counts of the clone carrying this T cell receptor (beta chain). As yet, its antigen is unknown. This entry comes from a study of CD8 T cells in ankylosing spondylitis. Study-level findings and limits: Made up of under ten highly homologous variants, a TCR beta motif appeared characteristic of ankylosing spondylitis blood. In ankylosing spondylitis patients, matched synovial fluid reportedly showed significant enrichment of disease-linked clones. The authors found the disease-linked clones to be CD8+ and relatively rare in peripheral blood.

As the method for making TCR beta libraries, quantitative 5'-RACE with molecular barcodes was used. TCRdb ran MiXCR on the 5' RACE reads and lists one entry per CDR3 protein. The sample has tens of thousands of distinct CDR3 sequences, approximately 3% seen once. Germline CDR1 SGDLS, CDR2 YYNGEE. V lost 0 bases and J lost 8; bases outside the gene matches: 6. The CDR3 consists of 15 residues. The specimen sequenced was blood, either unsorted or a sorted T cell fraction (not recorded which). The chain is built from TRBV9 and TRBJ2-3; 10 positions match TRBD1. The sequence came from a male donor with ankylosing spondylitis or in good health (not recorded which). Written as DNA, the CDR3 is TGTGCCAGCAGCGTAGCGGGACAGGGGTCCACTACGCAGTATTTT. This gives the protein CASSVAGQGSTTQYF.